Following are 13 T cell receptor beta chains from one sample sequenced in a study of blood T cell repertoires in COVID-19 (dated by TCRdb to 2018 to 2021). The library was produced with the immunoSEQ multiplex PCR assay. As stored in TCRdb, this immuneACCESS dataset retains in-frame rearrangements with V and J assigned. A fraction of the clones does not appear; measured against another copy, unresolved V genes explain less than half of the discrepancy, and the remainder lacks a known reason. The sample includes over 150,000 clones, with 70% to 85% observed a single time. The top ten hold about 6.9% of the sample. The material sequenced was peripheral blood. Receptors originate from a human donor with acute or convalescent COVID-19. The donor label of this sample is uncertain.

The V call is TRBV7-2, the J call TRBJ2-3; 7 bases agree with TRBD2. From germline, CDR1 is SGHTA and CDR2 FQGNSA. The V segment lost 5 bases and the J segment 2 bases; nucleotides outside the gene matches: 7. The CDR3 contains 15 residues. CDR3 DNA: TGTGCCAGCAGCGCGGGACTATTATACACAGATACGCAGTATTTT. Protein product: CASSAGLLYTDTQYF.

The rearrangement links TRBV30 to TRBJ2-2; 11 bases line up with TRBD2. Per germline, CDR1 GTSNPN and CDR2 SVGIG (reference sequence). V lost 5 bases, J lost 0 bases, and 5 bases stayed unmatched. The CDR3 contains 16 residues. As DNA, the CDR3 is TGTGCCTGGGGCGGACTAGCGGGCGCGAACACCGGGGAGCTGTTTTTT. Translation: CAWGGLAGANTGELFF.

V gene TRBV3-1 (or the pseudogene TRBV3-2) combines with J gene TRBJ2-1, with D tentatively TRBD2 (6 bases). The V gene's germline CDR1 is LGHDT and CDR2 YNNKEL (reference sequence). CDR3 length: 16 amino acids. The V and J ends lost 4 bases and 3 bases respectively, with 16 bases between them. The CDR3 sequence is CASSRSASARYNEQFF. CDR3 nucleotides: TGTGCCAGCAGCCGATCCGCTAGCGCTCGCTACAATGAGCAGTTCTTC.

This clone showed up just a few times. The V gene is TRBV18, the J gene TRBJ2-5, with TRBD2 matching over 9 bases. There are 14 residues in the CDR3. J gave up 2 bases and V 6 bases, and 4 bases lay outside the gene matches. CDR1 KGHSH and CDR2 LQKENI come from the germline V gene. CDR3 loop: CASSRGGGQETQYF. The DNA for the CDR3 is TGTGCCAGCTCGCGGGGGGGAGGACAAGAGACCCAGTACTTC. Together with reference TRBV18 and TRBJ2-5, the CDR3 gives the full variable domain: NAGVMQNPRHLVRRRGQEARLRCSPMKGHSHVYWYRQLPEEGLKFMVYLQKENIIDESGMPKERFSAEFPKEGPSILRIQQVVRGDSAAYFCASSRGGGQETQYFGPGTRLLVL.

This clone was detected only a few times. V usage is TRBV29-1 and J usage is TRBJ2-7; 12 bases agree with TRBD2. The CDR3 spans 12 residues. J gave up 6 bases and V 6 bases, and 3 bases lay outside the gene matches. Germline CDR1 and CDR2: SQVTM and ANQGSEA. The CDR3 loop reads CSVGTSGREQYF. The DNA for the CDR3 is TGCAGCGTAGGGACTAGCGGGCGCGAGCAGTACTTC.

The rearrangement joins TRBV5-5 to TRBJ2-3, with D possibly being TRBD2 (6 bases). CDR1 and CDR2 (germline): SGHKS, YYEKEE (reference sequence). V lost 0 bases, J lost 0 bases, and 11 bases lay in between. The CDR3 length is 16 residues. The CDR3 is CASSLGEVASTDTQYF. CDR3 DNA: TGTGCCAGCAGCTTGGGGGAGGTAGCTAGCACAGATACGCAGTATTTT.

V is TRBV10-3 and J is TRBJ1-4, with 11 positions matching TRBD1. With V trimmed by 6 bases and J by 5 bases, 11 bases remained unmatched. Per germline, CDR1 ENHRY and CDR2 SYGVKD. The CDR3 is 17 amino acids. This CDR3 is CAISSGTGGNKNEKLFF. The CDR3 nucleotides are TGTGCCATCAGCTCCGGGACAGGGGGAAACAAAAATGAAAAACTGTTTTTT.

The chain is built from TRBV25-1 and TRBJ2-7; D gene unclear. The germline V gene has CDR1 MGHDK and CDR2 SYGVNS. The CDR3 contains 11 residues. Trimming took off 2 bases at V and 5 bases at J, with 4 bases between the two ends. DNA for the CDR3: TGTGCCAGCAGTGAAATCAACGAGCAGTACTTC. Its protein is CASSEINEQYF.

The table lists this clone with a count of one. V gene TRBV19 combines with J gene TRBJ2-7; D is perhaps TRBD2 (6 bases). Germline CDR1 LNHDA, CDR2 SQIVND (reference sequence). V was pared by 5 bases and J by 6 bases, with 14 bases between. The CDR3 loop spans 13 amino acids. This CDR3 reads CASSWRGYGEQYF. The CDR3 coding sequence is TGTGCCAGTAGTTGGCGGGGTTACGGCGAGCAGTACTTC.

This clone was seen just once. This chain uses TRBV4-3 with TRBJ1-5; no firm D call. Germline V gene sequence: CDR1 LGHNA, CDR2 YSLEER. The germline V and J ends were trimmed by 0 bases and 0 bases, with 9 bases remaining between them. The CDR3 is 16 amino acids. CDR3 in amino acids: CASSQDASYSNQPQHF. In nucleotides, the CDR3 is TGCGCCAGCAGCCAAGATGCGAGTTATAGCAATCAGCCCCAGCATTTT.

The CDR3 loop reads CASSPRRAALGEVFF. In DNA form, the CDR3 reads TGTGCCAGCAGCCCCCGAAGAGCGGCCCTTGGTGAAGTGTTCTTC. V gene TRBV7-2 combines with J gene TRBJ2-1, with D tentatively TRBD2 (5 bases). This CDR3 has 15 residues. Trimming shortened V by 5 bases and J by 15 bases, and 26 bases separated the two germline ends. Germline V gives CDR1 SGHTA, CDR2 FQGNSA.

J is TRBJ2-1 and V is TRBV6-6; D unresolved. With 6 bases removed from V and 4 bases from J, the gap between germline ends came to 16 bases. CDR3 length: 15 amino acids. Per the germline V gene, CDR1 is MNHNY and CDR2 is SVGAGI (reference sequence). CDR3: CASRSGQRSYNEQFF. The CDR3 DNA follows: TGTGCCAGCAGATCAGGCCAGAGATCATACAATGAGCAGTTCTTC.

This clone was detected once. The chain recombines TRBV2 with TRBJ1-2, with D hard to call. V lost 0 bases to trimming and J lost 4 bases, with 15 bases between them. The CDR3 runs 16 residues. Germline V gene sequence: CDR1 SNHLY, CDR2 FYNNEI. The CDR3 nucleotides are TGTGCCAGCAGTGAAGCGCTCCGGGTTTCGAGCTATGGCTACACCTTC. This gives the protein CASSEALRVSSYGYTF.